These 29 T cell receptor beta chains were all obtained from the same sample, sequenced in a study of Graves' ophthalmopathy and Graves' hyperthyroidism. Amplification from RNA transcripts yielded the TCR beta CDR3 regions. A first-round RT-PCR used HTBI primers, followed by a second-round multiplex PCR. TCRdb analysed the multiplex PCR reads with MiXCR anew, one entry per CDR3 protein. The sample consists of about 480,000 distinct CDR3 sequences, 13% to 15% of them appearing once. The sequenced material came from blood. These receptors originate from a woman aged 30 to 39 with Graves' ophthalmopathy.

This clonotype was recorded a few times. The chain couples TRBV7-2 to TRBJ2-1; TRBD2 aligns across 10 bases. After removal of 0 bases from V and 7 bases from J, the junction contained 3 bases not matched to a gene. The CDR3 has 15 amino acids. The germline CDR1 and CDR2 sequences are SGHTA and FQGNSA. In DNA form, the CDR3 reads TGTGCCAGCAGCTTAGCTGCTAGCGGGGGAAATGAGCAGTTCTTC. Protein sequence: CASSLAASGGNEQFF. The entire variable domain, with the rest obtained from reference TRBV7-2 and TRBJ2-1, is as follows: GAGVSQSPSNKVTEKGKDVELRCDPISGHTALYWYRQSLGQGLEFLIYFQGNSAPDKSGLPSDRFSAERTGGSVSTLTIQRTQQEDSAVYLCASSLAASGGNEQFFGPGTRLTVL.

This clonotype has ten or more counts. The rearrangement uses TRBV7-8 and TRBJ2-5, with 7 positions matching TRBD2. Unmatched junction bases numbered 7, after V lost 2 bases and J lost 1 base. The CDR3 contains 16 residues. Germline V gene data show CDR1 as SGHVS and CDR2 as FQNEAQ. For the CDR3, the DNA is TGTGCCAGCAGCTTATGGGGGGAGGGGTTCCAAGAGACCCAGTACTTC. Translation: CASSLWGEGFQETQYF.

In this sample, this clonotype turned up many times. V usage is TRBV2 and J usage is TRBJ2-7; D could derive from TRBD1 or TRBD2 (6 bases each). This CDR3 is built from 13 residues. CDR1 and CDR2 (germline): SNHLY, FYNNEI. Trimming took 8 bases from V and 7 from J, leaving 18 bases between them. CDR3 sequence (DNA): TGTGCCAGCGGGGGGACAACCCTGGGAGAGCAGTACTTC. This translates into CASGGTTLGEQYF.

A few counts support this clonotype. The rearrangement joins TRBV12-3 or TRBV12-4 to TRBJ1-1, with D perhaps TRBD1 (5 bases). This CDR3 region has 10 residues. The V end lost 8 bases, the J end lost 10 bases, and 11 bases lay between the germline ends. The CDR3 bases are TGTGCCAGCGGATCGGGGACAGCTTTCTTT. As protein: CASGSGTAFF.

In its sample, this clonotype was seen once. A read error may be the cause here, since a much bigger clone is one base away. The chain has TRBV7-2 and TRBJ2-7; TRBD1 or TRBD2 may be the D gene (6 bases each). Trimming shortened V by 3 bases and J by 0 bases, and 9 bases separated the two germline ends. The V gene's germline CDR1 is SGHTA and CDR2 FQGNSA. This CDR3 is 14 amino acids long. DNA for the CDR3: TGTGCCAGCAGCTTGGAGGGGGTCTCCTACGAGCAGTACTTC. Translated: CASSLEGVSYEQYF.

In this sample, this clonotype turned up many times. The chain links TRBV4-1 to TRBJ2-7; D possibly corresponds to TRBD1 (6 bases). This CDR3 comprises 15 residues. V dropped 2 bases and J dropped 2 bases, with 13 bases sitting between them. CDR1 is MGHRA, CDR2 YSYEKL, per germline. CDR3 sequence reads: CASSQKGDTPYEQYF. CDR3 DNA: TGCGCCAGCAGCCAAAAAGGGGACACTCCCTACGAGCAGTACTTC.

This clonotype was counted between two and nine times. At one of its ends the junction is not consistent with the germline gene, which may arise from a read error. The gene calls are TRBV29-1 and TRBJ1-1; 7 nucleotides agree with TRBD1. Germline V lookup: CDR1 SQVTM, CDR2 ANQGSEA. The CDR3 runs 13 residues. The CDR3 loop reads CSAEANRGTEAFF. For the CDR3, the DNA is TGCAGCGCTGAAGCCAACAGGGGCACTGAAGCTTTCTTT.

This clonotype was observed at least ten times. J is TRBJ2-5 and V is TRBV20-1; 7 nucleotides line up with TRBD2. The CDR3 has 13 amino acids. Germline CDR1 DFQATT, CDR2 SNEGSKA (reference sequence). The trim removed 0 bases at V and 5 bases at J, leaving 3 bases unmatched. This chain's CDR3 is CSARDSGGETQYF. DNA of the CDR3: TGCAGTGCTAGAGATTCCGGGGGGGAGACCCAGTACTTC.

The V gene is TRBV27, the J gene TRBJ2-7, with 9 bases matching TRBD1. V shed 3 bases and J 3 bases; nucleotides not matched to a gene: 6. This CDR3 region has 15 residues. From germline, CDR1 is MNHEY and CDR2 SMNVEV (reference sequence). The CDR3 region is CASSFRDRELYEQYF. The CDR3 nucleotides read TGTGCCAGCAGTTTCCGGGACAGGGAACTCTACGAGCAGTACTTC.

The genes are TRBV12-3 or TRBV12-4 and TRBJ1-1; D not resolved. The CDR3 runs 14 residues. Trimming took 7 bases from V and 0 from J, leaving 12 bases between them. The CDR3 bases are TGTGCCAGCACCGCGACATCATTGAACACTGAAGCTTTCTTT. As protein: CASTATSLNTEAFF.

This clonotype showed up just a few times. The CDR3 protein is CSARTQGATNQPQHF. The CDR3 DNA reads TGCAGTGCTAGAACCCAGGGGGCTACCAATCAGCCCCAGCATTTT. The chain couples TRBV20-1 to TRBJ1-5, with TRBD1 matching over 8 bases. Germline V gene sequence: CDR1 DFQATT, CDR2 SNEGSKA (reference sequence). The CDR3 is 15 residues long. Trimming cost V 2 bases and J 3 bases; bases outside gene matches: 6.

This clonotype was counted many times. This rearrangement joins TRBV28 to TRBJ2-2; D is possibly TRBD1 (6 bases). The length of the CDR3 is 15 residues. The V end lost 5 bases, the J end lost 4 bases, and 14 bases lay between the germline ends. Germline CDR1 MDHEN, CDR2 SYDVKM. The CDR3 reads CASSPGESGTGELFF. CDR3 nucleotide sequence: TGTGCCAGCAGTCCAGGGGAGTCAGGCACCGGGGAGCTGTTTTTT. Drawing the rest from reference TRBV28 and TRBJ2-2, the complete variable domain is DVKVTQSSRYLVKRTGEKVFLECVQDMDHENMFWYRQDPGLGLRLIYFSYDVKMKEKGDIPEGYSVSREKKERFSLILESASTNQTSMYLCASSPGESGTGELFFGEGSRLTVL.

This clonotype was found many times. The genes are TRBV24-1 and TRBJ1-1; perhaps TRBD1 as D (6 bases). CDR1 is KGHDR and CDR2 is SFDVKD in the germline V gene. V lost 4 bases and J 5 bases, leaving 7 bases between the germline ends. CDR3 length: 12 amino acids. The CDR3 DNA reads TGTGCCACCAGTGAGAGGGGGACTGAAGCTTTCTTT. It is translated as CATSERGTEAFF.

In this sample, this clonotype turned up many times. The chain links TRBV27 to TRBJ2-7; D might be TRBD2 (6 bases). The V gene lost 7 bases and the J gene lost 3 bases, with 19 bases spanning the gap. The CDR3 runs to 15 residues. Per germline, CDR1 MNHEY and CDR2 SMNVEV (reference sequence). For the CDR3, the DNA is TGTGCCAGCATCCCTCTAGCGAACGGGAACTACGAGCAGTACTTC. Translation: CASIPLANGNYEQYF.

This clonotype was detected ten times or more. This chain links TRBV10-2 with TRBJ1-1; maybe TRBD1 (5 bases). The V end was cut by 2 bases, the J end by 6 bases, with 10 bases between. The CDR3 contains 13 residues. Germline V lookup: CDR1 WSHSY, CDR2 SAAADI. The CDR3 is CASSEGGSAEAFF. In nucleotides, the CDR3 is TGCGCCAGCAGTGAGGGGGGGAGTGCTGAAGCTTTCTTT.

Only a few counts were recorded for this clonotype. This is likely a read error, given that the CDR3 carries no conserved phenylalanine or tryptophan at its end. The chain couples TRBV27 to TRBJ1-1; D uncertain. Deletions cut 8 bases from V and 0 bases from J, with 7 bases between. The CDR3 is 12 residues long. Germline V gene lookup returns CDR1 MNHEY and CDR2 SMNVEV (reference sequence). The DNA for the CDR3 is TGTGCCAGCGGCCGCCTGAACACTGAAGCTTTCCTT. It translates to CASGRLNTEAFL.

This clonotype has a count of ten or more. V is TRBV6-1 and J is TRBJ1-2; D unresolved. CDR3 length: 15 residues. Trimming took off 4 bases at V and 0 bases at J, with 12 bases between the two ends. Germline V gene lookup returns CDR1 MNHNS and CDR2 SASEGT. The CDR3 region has the DNA TGTGCCAGCAGTGCCAACAGTGAGGCTAACTATGGCTACACCTTC. Residues: CASSANSEANYGYTF.

This clonotype came up many times. The chain combines TRBV7-8 with TRBJ1-3, with a possible D match to TRBD1 (6 bases). The germline V gene encodes CDR1 SGHVS and CDR2 FQNEAQ. Trimming pared 5 bases from V and 6 bases from J, leaving 11 bases between. CDR3 size: 13 residues. The CDR3, as DNA: TGTGCCAGCAGCCAGGACAGTGAAAACACCATATATTTT. Translation: CASSQDSENTIYF.

The J gene is TRBJ2-2, the V gene TRBV6-2 or TRBV6-3, with TRBD2 identical over 9 bases. CDR3 length: 13 residues. Germline CDR1 and CDR2: MNHEY and SVGEGT. The junction had 2 bases not matched to a gene; V was cut back by 7 bases and J by 5 bases. The CDR3 protein is CASTLAGTGELFF. Written as DNA, the CDR3 is TGTGCCAGCACCCTAGCGGGGACCGGGGAGCTGTTTTTT.

The J gene is TRBJ1-6, the V gene TRBV15; no definite D call. The CDR3 has 13 amino acids. Looked up from germline, CDR1 is LNHNV and CDR2 is YYDKDF (reference sequence). V lost 4 bases, J lost 7 bases, and 8 bases lay in between. The CDR3: CATSTGSNSPLHF. CDR3 in DNA: TGTGCCACCAGCACCGGGTCCAATTCACCCCTCCACTTT.

This clonotype has at least ten counts. This chain links TRBV20-1 with TRBJ2-5; D unresolved. This CDR3 is built from 13 residues. Germline CDR1 is DFQATT and CDR2 is SNEGSKA (reference sequence). V lost 1 base to trimming and J lost 6 bases, with 12 bases between them. The CDR3: CSARGPLRQTQYF. In DNA form, the CDR3 reads TGCAGTGCTAGAGGGCCTCTACGGCAGACCCAGTACTTC.

At least ten counts were recorded for this clonotype. V and J are TRBV19 and TRBJ1-1; D is possibly TRBD1 (6 bases). This CDR3 region has 13 residues. V was clipped by 7 bases and J by 7 bases, with 16 bases between them. The germline gives CDR1 LNHDA, CDR2 SQIVND (reference sequence). The CDR3 spells CASTQRGFGEAFF. In nucleotides, the CDR3 is TGTGCCAGTACCCAGAGGGGGTTCGGTGAAGCTTTCTTT.

This clonotype occurred many times. V and J are TRBV7-2 and TRBJ2-5; a weak D match, TRBD1 (6 bases). There are 16 residues in the CDR3. Between the trimmed V and J ends, which lost 3 bases and 5 bases, there was a span of 19 bases. Germline CDR1 is SGHTA and CDR2 is FQGNSA. This chain's CDR3 is CASSLSGPPRGETQYF. For the CDR3, the DNA is TGTGCCAGCAGCTTGTCGGGACCGCCTAGGGGGGAGACCCAGTACTTC.

This chain connects TRBV20-1 to TRBJ2-7; TRBD2 matches at 10 bases. Germline CDR1 and CDR2: DFQATT and SNEGSKA (reference sequence). The CDR3 contains 14 residues. Trimming removed 3 bases from V and 2 bases from J; junction bases left unmatched: 4. For the CDR3, the DNA is TGCAGTGCTAGGCAAGCGGGGGGGACCTACGAGCAGTACTTC. Translated: CSARQAGGTYEQYF.

In its sample, this clonotype was seen a few times. The chain has TRBV5-1 and TRBJ1-6, with D perhaps matching TRBD1 (5 bases). In germline, CDR1 is SGHRS, CDR2 YFSETQ. CDR3 length: 17 amino acids. V lost 1 base to trimming and J lost 7 bases, with 18 bases between them. DNA of the CDR3: TGCGCCAGCAGCTTGTTTAACCGGGGCATGACGAATTCACCCCTCCACTTT. It yields the protein CASSLFNRGMTNSPLHF. Full variable domain (missing parts from reference TRBV5-1 and TRBJ1-6): KAGVTQTPRYLIKTRGQQVTLSCSPISGHRSVSWYQQTPGQGLQFLFEYFSETQRNKGNFPGRFSGRQFSNSRSEMNVSTLELGDSALYLCASSLFNRGMTNSPLHFGNGTRLTVT.

This clonotype was detected many times. The V gene is TRBV20-1, the J gene TRBJ1-5; D possibly corresponds to TRBD1 (5 bases). Germline assignment: CDR1 DFQATT and CDR2 SNEGSKA (reference sequence). The CDR3 extends over 14 amino acids. The V end was cut by 2 bases, the J end by 3 bases, with 11 bases between. The CDR3 DNA reads TGCAGTGCTAGACAGGGAAGCCCCAATCAGCCCCAGCATTTT. Translation: CSARQGSPNQPQHF.

This clonotype was seen a few times. The J gene is TRBJ2-7, the V gene TRBV5-1; D is ambiguous. Germline V lookup: CDR1 SGHRS, CDR2 YFSETQ. V lost 4 bases to trimming and J lost 0 bases, with 11 bases between them. CDR3 length: 14 residues. For the CDR3, the DNA is TGCGCCAGCAGCGGATACAAGAGCTCCTACGAGCAGTACTTC. Translating gives CASSGYKSSYEQYF.

This clonotype occurred many times. J is TRBJ2-5 and V is TRBV12-3 or TRBV12-4; 12 nucleotides align to TRBD1. The V gene end was trimmed by 4 bases and the J gene end by 4 bases; junction bases not matched to a gene: 4. This CDR3 has 15 residues. The CDR3 here is CASSSGTGGPETQYF. CDR3 nucleotide sequence: TGTGCCAGCAGTTCGGGGACAGGGGGCCCAGAGACCCAGTACTTC.

This clonotype was observed many times. This sequence joins TRBV20-1 and TRBJ2-5; the D is unclear. V lost 1 base and J lost 1, with 10 bases in between. Germline CDR1 DFQATT, CDR2 SNEGSKA (reference sequence). The CDR3 has 14 amino acids. DNA for the CDR3: TGCAGTGCTAGAGGAACCGGCGGCCAAGAGACCCAGTACTTC. It translates to CSARGTGGQETQYF.